The rows below give T cell receptor beta chains drawn from one sample of a study of blood T cell repertoires in COVID-19. Profiling relied on immunoSEQ multiplex PCR, and the TCRdb table lists in-frame clones only, not all of them. This table holds about 210,000 clones, around 92% found once. Specimen: peripheral blood. These receptor sequences come from a man younger than 45 with acute or convalescent COVID-19. Each CDR3 is given with its conserved first and last residue. D genes are given only for firm matches. For some rows the clone size is stated as once, few or many, or as a class when expanded; others skip it.

D gene	clone size	V gene	J gene	CDR3 protein	CDR3 DNA
.	.	TRBV2	TRBJ2-5	CASRTRVETQYF	TGTGCCAGCAGGACTAGGGTGGAGACCCAGTACTTC
.	.	TRBV9	TRBJ2-6	CASSVTFQSGANVLTF	TGTGCCAGCAGCGTTACCTTTCAGTCTGGGGCCAACGTCCTGACTTTC
.	.	TRBV7-8	TRBJ2-2	CASSSQGRRTGELFF	TGTGCCAGCAGCTCCCAGGGGAGACGCACCGGGGAGCTGTTTTTT
TRBD1	once	TRBV25-1	TRBJ2-5	CASRTGEETQYF	TGTGCCAGCAGGACAGGGGAAGAGACCCAGTACTTC
.	.	TRBV28	TRBJ1-2	CASSPPGHRGYTF	TGTGCCAGCAGTCCACCGGGACACAGGGGCTACACCTTC
TRBD2	.	TRBV10-2	TRBJ2-2	CASLRSSGRARRNTGELFF	TGCGCCAGCCTTCGGAGTAGCGGGAGGGCGAGGAGAAACACCGGGGAGCTGTTTTTT
TRBD2	.	TRBV5-6	TRBJ2-5	CASSSSGGAQETQYF	TGTGCCAGCAGCTCTAGCGGGGGGGCTCAAGAGACCCAGTACTTC
.	.	TRBV12-3/TRBV12-4	TRBJ2-2	CASSLVSRELFF	TGTGCCAGCAGTTTGGTAAGCCGGGAGCTGTTTTTT
.	.	TRBV28	TRBJ2-2	CAGENPLNTGELFF	TGTGCCGGGGAGAACCCCCTGAACACCGGGGAGCTGTTTTTT
TRBD1	.	TRBV27	TRBJ1-2	CASTERFPGQGNYGYTF	TGTGCCAGCACGGAGCGTTTCCCTGGACAGGGCAACTATGGCTACACCTTC
.	.	TRBV30	TRBJ1-4	CAWSRDTGTFFF	TGTGCCTGGAGCAGGGACACGGGAACCTTCTTTTTT
TRBD1	.	TRBV28	TRBJ1-5	CAIQRGQGSLRGNQPQHF	TGTGCCATCCAGCGGGGACAGGGATCTCTTAGGGGAAATCAGCCCCAGCATTTT
.	.	TRBV6-1	TRBJ1-2	CASSEARGGANYGYTF	TGTGCCAGCAGTGAAGCCCGGGGAGGGGCGAACTATGGCTACACCTTC
.	few	TRBV11-1	TRBJ2-1	CASSLWDSNNEQFF	TGTGCCAGCAGCTTGTGGGACTCAAACAATGAGCAGTTCTTC
TRBD2	.	TRBV7-2	TRBJ2-1	CASSFLSGGNNEQFF	TGTGCCAGCAGCTTTCTTAGCGGGGGGAACAATGAGCAGTTCTTC
TRBD2	.	TRBV5-4	TRBJ2-2	CASSRLAGGLGELFF	TGTGCCAGCAGCCGACTAGCGGGGGGTCTGGGGGAGCTGTTTTTT
TRBD2	.	TRBV5-1	TRBJ2-3	CASSLGLAGGTDTQYF	TGCGCCAGCAGCTTAGGTCTAGCGGGGGGCACAGATACGCAGTATTTT
.	.	TRBV5-1	TRBJ1-1	CASSLGGSGTEAFF	TGCGCCAGCAGCTTGGGGGGCTCGGGCACTGAAGCTTTCTTT
.	.	TRBV19	TRBJ1-2	CASSMEYYGYTF	TGTGCCAGTAGTATGGAGTACTATGGCTACACCTTC
.	.	TRBV30	TRBJ2-3	CAWSVQVGTDTQYF	TGTGCCTGGAGTGTACAAGTGGGCACAGATACGCAGTATTTT
TRBD1	.	TRBV2	TRBJ2-7	CASSDGRTGAYYEQYF	TGTGCCAGCAGTGATGGGAGGACAGGGGCTTACTACGAGCAGTACTTC
.	.	TRBV18	TRBJ1-6	CASSPPTGEASPLHF	TGTGCCAGCTCACCACCAACTGGAGAGGCTTCACCCCTCCACTTT
.	.	TRBV5-1	TRBJ1-1	CASSPTLNTEAFF	TGCGCCAGCAGCCCAACACTGAACACTGAAGCTTTCTTT
.	.	TRBV5-4	TRBJ2-1	CAVELGRRDGGEQFF	TGCGCGGTGGAGCTTGGGCGGCGGGACGGCGGTGAGCAGTTCTTC
.	.	TRBV10-2	TRBJ2-3	CASSESKSPGTDTQYF	TGCGCCAGCAGTGAGTCGAAATCGCCAGGAACAGATACGCAGTATTTT
.	.	TRBV5-1	TRBJ2-2	CASSLYSSTGELFF	TGCGCCAGCAGCTTGTACTCGAGCACCGGGGAGCTGTTTTTT
.	.	TRBV5-1	TRBJ2-7	CASSLSGTYEQYF	TGCGCCAGCAGCTTATCCGGGACCTACGAGCAGTACTTC
.	.	TRBV5-4	TRBJ2-1	CASSLGQDRFF	TGTGCCAGCAGCTTGGGGCAGGACAGGTTCTTC
.	.	TRBV5-1	TRBJ2-1	CASSRAGNEQFF	TGCGCCAGCAGCCGAGCAGGGAATGAGCAGTTCTTC
.	.	TRBV7-2	TRBJ1-1	CASSLGGTLNTEAFF	TGTGCCAGCAGCTTAGGAGGGACACTGAACACTGAAGCTTTCTTT
.	few	TRBV14	TRBJ1-2	CASSQVAGQNYGYTF	TGTGCCAGCAGCCAAGTAGCGGGTCAGAACTATGGCTACACCTTC
.	.	TRBV23-1	TRBJ1-6	CASSPNGQSSYNSPLHF	TGCGCCAGCAGCCCAAATGGACAGAGCTCCTATAATTCACCCCTCCACTTT